Listed here are 19 T cell receptor beta chains from one sample, sequenced in a study of low-dose radiotherapy and immunotherapy resistance in tumors. Primers targeting TRAV and TRBV primed first-strand cDNA, covering alpha and beta chains. Using a constant-region primer together with a V-primer adapter, TCRs were subjected to approximately 20 PCR cycles of amplification. TCRdb passed the reads through MiXCR, listing each CDR3 protein once. Counted here are 80,000 to 95,000 distinct CDR3 sequences, roughly 9% occurring once; the ten biggest clones make up 1%. Stated time point: before trial treatment. The sequencing used PBMCs, collected before treatment. The source is a male donor with prostate cancer.

This clonotype was counted at least ten times. The J gene is TRBJ2-7, the V gene TRBV10-3; perhaps D is TRBD1 or TRBD2 (5 bases each). Germline values: CDR1 ENHRY, CDR2 SYGVKD. The V and J ends lost 0 bases and 3 bases respectively, with 9 bases between them. This CDR3 spans 14 amino acids. Here the CDR3 reads CAISESMGVYEQYF. For the CDR3, the DNA is TGTGCCATCAGTGAGTCGATGGGGGTCTACGAGCAGTACTTC.

This clonotype has a count of ten or more. The chain links TRBV28 to TRBJ2-2; 13 nucleotides match TRBD2. Germline CDR1 MDHEN, CDR2 SYDVKM. Trimming removed 7 bases from V and 0 bases from J; junction bases left unmatched: 8. The CDR3 runs to 18 residues. The CDR3 reads CASMRTSGSPSNTGELFF. The CDR3 bases are TGTGCCAGCATGAGGACTAGCGGGAGCCCTTCGAACACCGGGGAGCTGTTTTTT.

Ten or more counts support this clonotype. The chain is built from TRBV20-1 and TRBJ2-1; 12 positions agree with TRBD2. J was trimmed by 0 bases and V by 6 bases; bases with no gene match: 9. The germline CDR1 and CDR2 sequences are DFQATT and SNEGSKA (reference sequence). There are 17 residues in the CDR3. The CDR3 here is CSAPGLAGGPSYNEQFF. The CDR3 nucleotides are TGCAGTGCCCCCGGCCTAGCGGGAGGGCCCTCCTACAATGAGCAGTTCTTC.

The table lists this clonotype with many counts. V is TRBV13 and J is TRBJ2-7; a possible D gene is TRBD2 (6 bases). V was pared by 2 bases and J by 3 bases, with 11 bases between. The CDR3 has 14 amino acids. Germline-derived CDR1 and CDR2 are PRHDT and FYEKMQ (reference sequence). The CDR3 nucleotides read TGTGCCAGCAGCTTACGGGGGACCCTCTACGAGCAGTACTTC. Translating gives CASSLRGTLYEQYF.

This clonotype was observed many times. This chain connects TRBV11-1 to TRBJ2-1; TRBD2 agrees at 11 bases. The CDR3 extends over 18 amino acids. With 1 base clipped from V and 3 bases from J, the junction kept 8 bases outside the gene matches. Germline CDR1 SGHAT, CDR2 FQDESV (reference sequence). The CDR3 loop is CASSLDILGLADYNEQFF. In DNA form, the CDR3 reads TGTGCCAGCAGCTTAGATATCTTGGGACTAGCGGACTACAATGAGCAGTTCTTC.

This clonotype was seen many times. The J gene is TRBJ1-3, the V gene TRBV29-1, with 8 bases that match TRBD1. V lost 5 bases to trimming and J lost 1 base; unmatched junction nucleotides: 4. There are 14 residues in the CDR3. Germline CDR1 SQVTM, CDR2 ANQGSEA. The CDR3 DNA reads TGCAGCGTTAAAAGGACAGGGTCTGGAAACACCATATATTTT. It encodes CSVKRTGSGNTIYF.

In its sample, this clonotype was seen many times. In DNA form, the CDR3 reads TGCGCCAGCAGCTTGAACAGTGCGAACACCGGGGAGCTGTTTTTT. Translation gives CASSLNSANTGELFF. This chain joins TRBV5-1 and TRBJ2-2; D remains ambiguous. V was shortened by 1 base and J by 0 bases, with 7 bases between the two germline ends. The CDR3 has 15 residues. Per germline, CDR1 SGHRS and CDR2 YFSETQ.

This clonotype appeared many times. The CDR3 nucleotides are TGTGCCAGCAGAACTAGCGGGGTCTACAATGAGCAGTTCTTC. This codes for CASRTSGVYNEQFF. The gene calls are TRBV13 and TRBJ2-1; 10 nucleotides agree with TRBD2. Trimming at V came to 6 bases and at J to 3 bases, leaving 2 bases not matched to a gene. Germline assignment: CDR1 PRHDT and CDR2 FYEKMQ (reference sequence). The CDR3 loop spans 14 amino acids.

This clonotype was seen many times. The chain recombines TRBV5-6 with TRBJ2-2; D uncertain. V was pared by 4 bases and J by 4 bases, with 14 bases between. This CDR3 region has 15 residues. The germline V gene encodes CDR1 SGHDT and CDR2 YYEEEE. The CDR3 sequence is CASSPLISRTGELFF. The CDR3 nucleotides read TGTGCCAGCAGCCCCTTGATTTCTCGCACCGGGGAGCTGTTTTTT.

The sample holds many counts of this clonotype. The V call is TRBV15, the J call TRBJ2-3, with TRBD2 matching over 7 bases. Germline V lookup: CDR1 LNHNV, CDR2 YYDKDF (reference sequence). The CDR3 covers 16 residues. V shed 5 bases, J shed 5 bases, and the junction held 13 bases outside the gene matches. As DNA, the CDR3 is TGTGCCACCAGCCCTCTGGGAGGGAGCGTCAGAGATACGCAGTATTTT. Its protein product is CATSPLGGSVRDTQYF.

This clonotype was counted many times. The chain recombines TRBV6-6 with TRBJ1-2, with TRBD1 matching 8 bases. The CDR3 runs 14 residues. CDR1 is MNHNY, CDR2 SVGAGI, per germline (reference sequence). V trimming: 0 bases; J trimming: 6 bases; junction bases outside the gene matches: 3. The CDR3 reads CASSYSTGADGYTF. The CDR3 DNA reads as TGTGCCAGCAGTTACTCGACAGGGGCAGATGGCTACACCTTC.

The chain combines TRBV7-9 with TRBJ1-6, with 9 nucleotides matching TRBD1. Germline V lookup: CDR1 SEHNR, CDR2 FQNEAQ (reference sequence). This CDR3 is built from 15 residues. V shed 6 bases, J shed 6 bases, and the junction held 6 bases outside the gene matches. Here the CDR3 DNA reads TGTGCCAGCAGACCTAACAGGGGGCCTAATTCACCCCTCCACTTT. Its translation: CASRPNRGPNSPLHF.

This clonotype was counted at least ten times. The chain is built from TRBV3-1 and TRBJ2-7; 14 bases fit TRBD2. Germline CDR1 and CDR2: LGHDT and YNNKEL (reference sequence). Unmatched junction bases numbered 4, after V lost 0 bases and J lost 0 bases. CDR3 size: 18 residues. The DNA for the CDR3 is TGTGCCAGCAGCCAAGACTGGACTAGCGGGAGGAGCTCCTACGAGCAGTACTTC. It translates to CASSQDWTSGRSSYEQYF.

In this sample, this clonotype turned up many times. This chain links TRBV6-5 with TRBJ2-7; a weak D match, TRBD1 (5 bases). CDR1 and CDR2 from the germline V gene are MNHEY and SVGAGI. The CDR3 is made up of 14 amino acids. The germline V and J ends were trimmed by 6 bases and 1 base, with 13 bases remaining between them. The CDR3 spells CASRRQFGSYEQYF. The DNA for the CDR3 is TGTGCCAGCAGGAGACAGTTCGGGTCCTACGAGCAGTACTTC.

Many counts were recorded for this clonotype. V gene TRBV28 combines with J gene TRBJ2-7; D may be TRBD2 (5 bases). The germline V gene has CDR1 MDHEN and CDR2 SYDVKM. V was trimmed by 3 bases and J by 3 bases, leaving 6 bases between them. This CDR3 is built from 12 residues. For the CDR3, the DNA is TGTGCCAGCAGTTTTGACTACTACGAGCAGTACTTC. It codes for CASSFDYYEQYF.

This clonotype was recorded many times. The V and J genes are TRBV7-2 and TRBJ1-4; 9 positions match TRBD1. CDR3 length: 14 residues. Germline V CDR1 and CDR2: SGHTA, FQGNSA. V dropped 4 bases and J dropped 7; count of bases not matched to a gene: 4. This chain's CDR3 is CASSSTGGGEKLFF. In DNA, the CDR3 is TGTGCCAGCAGCTCTACAGGGGGCGGTGAAAAACTGTTTTTT.

This clonotype was recorded at least ten times. The genes are TRBV29-1 and TRBJ2-1, with a tentative D call TRBD1 (5 bases). CDR1 is SQVTM, CDR2 ANQGSEA, per germline. V shed 6 bases and J shed 5 bases, with 14 bases lying between them. This CDR3 contains 13 residues. The CDR3 spells CSVTTDTNNEQFF. CDR3 sequence (DNA): TGCAGCGTCACGACAGATACTAACAATGAGCAGTTCTTC.

This clonotype was found many times. The chain has TRBV5-1 and TRBJ2-6, with a weak D call TRBD2 (5 bases). The germline CDR1 and CDR2 sequences are SGHRS and YFSETQ. CDR3 length equals 16 residues. V gave up 6 bases and J gave up 0 bases, with 13 bases separating them. The CDR3 coding sequence is TGCGCCAGCACCCTCGGGATAAACTCTGGGGCCAACGTCCTGACTTTC. Translating gives CASTLGINSGANVLTF.

Many counts were recorded for this clonotype. The V gene is TRBV29-1, the J gene TRBJ2-7, with 8 bases fitting TRBD1. The ends lost 4 bases at V and 6 bases at J; junction bases unmatched: 5. The germline V gene has CDR1 SQVTM and CDR2 ANQGSEA. CDR3 length equals 12 residues. DNA of the CDR3: TGCAGCGTTGTTCAGGGGGCGCGCGAGCAGTACTTC. This sequence encodes CSVVQGAREQYF.